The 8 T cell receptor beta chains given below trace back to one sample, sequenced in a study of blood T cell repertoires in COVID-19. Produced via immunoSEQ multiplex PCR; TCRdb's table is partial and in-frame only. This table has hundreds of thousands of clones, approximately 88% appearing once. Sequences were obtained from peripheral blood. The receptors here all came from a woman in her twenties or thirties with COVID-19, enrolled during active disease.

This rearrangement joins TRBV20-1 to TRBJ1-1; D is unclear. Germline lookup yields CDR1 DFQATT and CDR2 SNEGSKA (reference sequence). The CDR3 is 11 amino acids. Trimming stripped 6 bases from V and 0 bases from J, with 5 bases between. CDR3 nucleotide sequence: TGCAGTGCCTCCTTGAACACTGAAGCTTTCTTT. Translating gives CSASLNTEAFF.

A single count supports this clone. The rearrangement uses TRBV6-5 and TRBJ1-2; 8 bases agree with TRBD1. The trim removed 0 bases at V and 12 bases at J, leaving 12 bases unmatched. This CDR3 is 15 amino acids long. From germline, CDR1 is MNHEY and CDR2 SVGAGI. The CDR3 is CASSYSRTGTRGDTF. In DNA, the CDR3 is TGTGCCAGCAGTTACTCTCGGACAGGGACTCGGGGGGACACCTTC.

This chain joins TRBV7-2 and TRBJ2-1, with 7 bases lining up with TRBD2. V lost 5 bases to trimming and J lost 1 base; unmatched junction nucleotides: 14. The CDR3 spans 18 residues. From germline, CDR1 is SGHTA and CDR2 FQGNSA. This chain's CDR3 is CASSRGAGRADSYNEQFF. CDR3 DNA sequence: TGTGCCAGCAGCAGAGGGGCTGGGAGGGCTGATTCCTACAATGAGCAGTTCTTC. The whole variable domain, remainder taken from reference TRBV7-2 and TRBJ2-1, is GAGVSQSPSNKVTEKGKDVELRCDPISGHTALYWYRQSLGQGLEFLIYFQGNSAPDKSGLPSDRFSAERTGGSVSTLTIQRTQQEDSAVYLCASSRGAGRADSYNEQFFGPGTRLTVL.

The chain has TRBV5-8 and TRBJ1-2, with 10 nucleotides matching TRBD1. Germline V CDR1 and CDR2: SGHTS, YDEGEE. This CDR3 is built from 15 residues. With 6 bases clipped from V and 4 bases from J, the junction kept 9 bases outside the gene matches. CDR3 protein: CASKMRRQGAYGYTF. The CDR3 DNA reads TGTGCCAGCAAAATGAGGAGACAGGGGGCCTATGGCTACACCTTC.

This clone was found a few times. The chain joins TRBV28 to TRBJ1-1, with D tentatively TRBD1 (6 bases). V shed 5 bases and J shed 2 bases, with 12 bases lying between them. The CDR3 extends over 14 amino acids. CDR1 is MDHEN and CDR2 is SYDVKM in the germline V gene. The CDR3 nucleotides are TGTGCCAGCAGTGAATACAGGGAAAACACTGAAGCTTTCTTT. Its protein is CASSEYRENTEAFF. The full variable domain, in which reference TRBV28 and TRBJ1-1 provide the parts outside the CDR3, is DVKVTQSSRYLVKRTGEKVFLECVQDMDHENMFWYRQDPGLGLRLIYFSYDVKMKEKGDIPEGYSVSREKKERFSLILESASTNQTSMYLCASSEYRENTEAFFGQGTRLTVV.

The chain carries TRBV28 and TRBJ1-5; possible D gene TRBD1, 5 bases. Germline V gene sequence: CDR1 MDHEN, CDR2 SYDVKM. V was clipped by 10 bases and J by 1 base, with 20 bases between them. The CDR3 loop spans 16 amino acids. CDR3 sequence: CAITQGRARSNQPQHF. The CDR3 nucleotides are TGTGCCATAACTCAGGGAAGGGCGAGAAGCAATCAGCCCCAGCATTTT.

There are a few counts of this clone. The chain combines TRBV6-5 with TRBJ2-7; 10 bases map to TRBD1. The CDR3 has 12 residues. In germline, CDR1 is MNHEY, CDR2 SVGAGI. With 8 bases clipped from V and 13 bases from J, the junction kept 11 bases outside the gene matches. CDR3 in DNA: TGTGCCAGCTCCGAGACCGGGACAGGGGTTTACTTC. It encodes CASSETGTGVYF.

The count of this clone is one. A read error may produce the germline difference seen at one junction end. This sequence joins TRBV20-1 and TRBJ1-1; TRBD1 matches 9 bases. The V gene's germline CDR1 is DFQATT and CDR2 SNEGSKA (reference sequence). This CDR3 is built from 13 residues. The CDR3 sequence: CSASRRDRADAFF. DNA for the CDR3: TGCAGTGCTAGTCGTCGGGACAGGGCTGATGCTTTCTTT.